This note documents a single TCR beta chain sequence. This sample is drawn from a study of T cells expressing NK-cell markers. Study at large: Underlying the TCR beta repertoires were sorted CD3+CD56+NKG2C+, CD3+CD56+NKG2C- and CD3+CD56-NKG2C+ T cells. In the group of eight sequenced donors, seven were HCMV-seropositive and one was seronegative.

The germline gives CDR1 MNHEY, CDR2 SMNVEV (reference sequence). The CDR3 spans 15 residues. What made the TCR beta cDNA was 5'RACE template switching with UMIs. Each CDR3 protein gets one entry in TCRdb, which reprocessed the 5' RACE reads and gives no DNA. The sample features 300,000 or so distinct CDR3 sequences, with more than 3.5% in its top ten. This TCR came from a woman between 18 and 70 years old in good health. The J gene is TRBJ1-5, the V gene TRBV27; TCRdb gives TRBD1 as the D gene, but with no DNA this cannot be confirmed. The specimen sequenced was blood T cells: a sorted CD56 or NKG2C T cell subset, CD4+ or CD8+ T cells, or bulk PBMC T cells (not recorded which). CDR3 residues: CASSFSQGAGQPQHF.